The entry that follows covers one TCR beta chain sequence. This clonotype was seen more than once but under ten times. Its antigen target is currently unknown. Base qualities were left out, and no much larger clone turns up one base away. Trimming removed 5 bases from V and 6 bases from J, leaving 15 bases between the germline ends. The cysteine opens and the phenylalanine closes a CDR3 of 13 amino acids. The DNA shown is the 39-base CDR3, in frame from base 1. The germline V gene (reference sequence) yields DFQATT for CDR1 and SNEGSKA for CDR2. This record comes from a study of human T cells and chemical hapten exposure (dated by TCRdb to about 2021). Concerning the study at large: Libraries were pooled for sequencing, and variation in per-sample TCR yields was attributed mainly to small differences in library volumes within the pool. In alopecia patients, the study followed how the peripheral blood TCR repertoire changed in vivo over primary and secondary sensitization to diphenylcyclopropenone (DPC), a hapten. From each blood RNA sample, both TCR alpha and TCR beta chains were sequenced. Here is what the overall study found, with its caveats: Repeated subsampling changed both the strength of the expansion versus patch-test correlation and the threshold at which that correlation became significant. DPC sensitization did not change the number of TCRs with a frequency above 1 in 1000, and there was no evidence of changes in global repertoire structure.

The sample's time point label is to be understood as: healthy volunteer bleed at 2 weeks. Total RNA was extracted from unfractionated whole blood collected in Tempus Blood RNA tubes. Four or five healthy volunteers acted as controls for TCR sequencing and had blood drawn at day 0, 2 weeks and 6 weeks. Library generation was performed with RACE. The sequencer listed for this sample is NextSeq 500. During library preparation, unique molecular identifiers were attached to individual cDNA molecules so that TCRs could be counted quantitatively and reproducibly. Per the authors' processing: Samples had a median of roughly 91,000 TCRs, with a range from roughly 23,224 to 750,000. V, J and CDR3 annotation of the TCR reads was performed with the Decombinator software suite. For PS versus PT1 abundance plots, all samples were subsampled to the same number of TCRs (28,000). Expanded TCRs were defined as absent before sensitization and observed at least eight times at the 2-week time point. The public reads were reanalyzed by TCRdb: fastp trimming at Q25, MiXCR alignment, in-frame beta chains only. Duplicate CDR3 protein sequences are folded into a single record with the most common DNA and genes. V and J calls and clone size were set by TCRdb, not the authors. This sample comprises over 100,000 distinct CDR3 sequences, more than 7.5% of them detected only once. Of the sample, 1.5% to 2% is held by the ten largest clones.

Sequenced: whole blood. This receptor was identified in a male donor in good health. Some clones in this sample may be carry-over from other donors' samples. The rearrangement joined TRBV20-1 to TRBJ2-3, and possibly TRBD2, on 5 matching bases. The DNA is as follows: TGCAGTGCTTCCAGCGGATCGGGGGATACGCAGTATTTT. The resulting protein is CSASSGSGDTQYF.